The rows below give T cell receptor beta chains drawn from one sample of a study of human T cells and chemical hapten exposure. TCRdb analysed the RACE reads with MiXCR anew, one entry per CDR3 protein. The sample shows around 50,000 distinct CDR3 sequences, around 9.3% of them seen only once. The sequenced sample was whole blood, obtained in connection with sensitization to the hapten diphenylcyclopropenone (DPC). The receptors shown here come from a middle-aged woman with alopecia areata. Some clones in this sample may be carry-over from other donors' samples. The CDR3 runs from the conserved cysteine through the conserved F or W. A D gene is named only where the DNA matches it firmly. The size entry is marked missing in some rows and otherwise reads once, few, many or a size class.

many,TRBJ2-3,TRBV6-2/TRBV6-3,NA,TGTGCCAGCAGTTACTCCGGGGCCACGGGTGCAGATACGCAGTATTTT,CASSYSGATGADTQYF
few,TRBJ2-1,TRBV29-1,NA,TGCAGCGCAAGGACAGATTACAATGAGCAGTTCTTC,CSARTDYNEQFF
NA,TRBJ2-1,TRBV20-1,TRBD2,TGCAGTGCAAGGCCTAGCGGGTACAATGAGCAGTTCTTC,CSARPSGYNEQFF
many,TRBJ1-2,TRBV19,NA,TGTGCCAGTAGTATCCCCCTCGAGGGCTACACCTTC,CASSIPLEGYTF
NA,TRBJ1-5,TRBV30,NA,TGTGCCTGGAGTCAGGCCCCCATGGGGTCCCAGCATTTT,CAWSQAPMGSQHF
many,TRBJ1-3,TRBV5-1,TRBD1,TGCGCCAGCAGCTACGGTCCAGGGGGTGACGGAAACACCATATATTTT,CASSYGPGGDGNTIYF
few,TRBJ2-5,TRBV5-1,NA,TGCGCCAGCAGCTCGGACGGCCACCAAGAGACCCAGTACTTC,CASSSDGHQETQYF
NA,TRBJ1-1,TRBV6-1,TRBD1,TGTGCCAGCAGTGAGGACAGGGTCAGGACTGAAGCTTTCTTT,CASSEDRVRTEAFF
many,TRBJ2-7,TRBV21-1,NA,TGTGCCAGCAGCTCTCGAGAAAGGTCCGAAAGCCCACCCTACGAGCAGTACTTC,CASSSRERSESPPYEQYF
many,TRBJ2-7,TRBV6-1,TRBD1,TGTGCCAGCAGTGGCCGGGACAGGAGCTACGAGCAGTACTTC,CASSGRDRSYEQYF
many,TRBJ1-1,TRBV27,NA,TGTGCCAGCAGCTGGGGCACTGAAGCTTTCTTT,CASSWGTEAFF
many,TRBJ2-1,TRBV20-1,TRBD2,TGCAGTGCCCACCCGGCGGGGGGAAGATACAATGAGCAGTTCTTC,CSAHPAGGRYNEQFF
many,TRBJ2-1,TRBV2,NA,TGTGCCAGCAGTGAAGGGGCCCTGTTCAATGAGCAGTTCTTC,CASSEGALFNEQFF
many,TRBJ1-5,TRBV6-5,TRBD1,TGTGCCAGCAGTTACTCGACAGGGGTAAACAATCAGCCCCAGCATTTT,CASSYSTGVNNQPQHF
many,TRBJ1-5,TRBV7-6,TRBD1,TGTGCCAGCAGCCCAGGACAGGGGCTTCAGCCCCAGCATTTT,CASSPGQGLQPQHF
NA,TRBJ2-1,TRBV18,TRBD2,TGTGCCAGCTCACTTCACACCACATCTAGCGGGGGGGTTAATGAGCAGTTCTTC,CASSLHTTSSGGVNEQFF
few,TRBJ2-1,TRBV20-1,NA,TGCAGTGCTAGAGAGGGACATAGTCCCTACAATGAGCAGTTCTTC,CSAREGHSPYNEQFF
many,TRBJ1-5,TRBV2,NA,TGTGCCAGCAGATCCACCGGGATTTTTGTGGATCAGCCCCAGCATTTT,CASRSTGIFVDQPQHF
NA,TRBJ2-3,TRBV7-2,TRBD2,TGTGCCAGCAGCTCCAATGGGGCTAGCGGGGGCCTGGGCACAGATACGCAGTATTTT,CASSSNGASGGLGTDTQYF
NA,TRBJ2-7,TRBV7-9,NA,TGTGCCAGCAGCCGCTCGGGGATTCAACTCTACGAGCAGTACTTC,CASSRSGIQLYEQYF
many,TRBJ2-3,TRBV6-4,TRBD2,TGTGCCAGCAGTGACTCTAGCGGGGGGCCGGATACGCAGTATTTT,CASSDSSGGPDTQYF
many,TRBJ2-4,TRBV9,NA,TGTGCCAGCAGCGTAGGTTCGAGAGGCATTCAGTACTTC,CASSVGSRGIQYF
NA,TRBJ2-7,TRBV9,NA,TGTGCCAGCAGCGTACGAGGGGGAGGAAGCGAGCAGTACTTC,CASSVRGGGSEQYF
many,TRBJ1-2,TRBV6-4,NA,TGTGCCAGCAGTGACTCAATGACAGATGGCTACACCTTC,CASSDSMTDGYTF